A single sample is the source of the 5 T cell receptor beta chains below, sequenced in a study of Graves' ophthalmopathy and Graves' hyperthyroidism. The authors amplified TCR beta CDR3 regions from RNA transcripts. RT-PCR with HTBI primers came first, then second-round multiplex PCR. TCRdb fed the multiplex PCR reads into MiXCR, producing one record per CDR3 protein. This table holds 450,000 to 600,000 distinct CDR3 sequences, roughly 40% found once. Sequenced material: peripheral blood or thyroid tissue (not recorded which). The receptors were gathered from an adult man with Graves' hyperthyroidism.

The sample holds many counts of this clonotype. The chain couples TRBV10-2 to TRBJ2-2; 10 bases agree with TRBD2. This CDR3 has 15 residues. Germline V gene data show CDR1 as WSHSY and CDR2 as SAAADI. Unmatched junction bases numbered 5, after V lost 4 bases and J lost 6 bases. As DNA, the CDR3 is TGCGCCAGCAGTGCCGGGACTAGCGCCCCCGGGGAGCTGTTTTTT. Translated, it gives CASSAGTSAPGELFF.

The chain combines TRBV29-1 with TRBJ1-2; TRBD1 matches 9 bases. Germline lookup yields CDR1 SQVTM and CDR2 ANQGSEA. V was clipped by 5 bases and J by 7 bases; unmatched bases: 8. The CDR3 sequence is 13 residues long. As DNA, the CDR3 is TGCAGCGTTTACGGGACAGGGTTTAGTGGCTACACCTTC. Its protein is CSVYGTGFSGYTF.

In this sample, this clonotype turned up many times. This chain uses TRBV19 with TRBJ1-5; D is unclear. Trimming shortened V by 0 bases and J by 9 bases, and 15 bases separated the two germline ends. There are 15 residues in the CDR3. Germline loops: CDR1 LNHDA, CDR2 SQIVND (reference sequence). The CDR3 loop reads CASSIDHTVATPQHF. CDR3 nucleotide sequence: TGTGCCAGTAGTATAGACCACACCGTTGCAACGCCCCAGCATTTT.

The sample holds many counts of this clonotype. The V and J genes are TRBV12-3 or TRBV12-4 and TRBJ2-7, with 7 nucleotides matching TRBD1. After removal of 5 bases from V and 5 bases from J, the junction contained 6 bases not matched to a gene. The CDR3 has 13 residues. The CDR3 nucleotides are TGTGCCAGCAGTGCGGAAGACAGGGACGAGCAGTACTTC. Protein product: CASSAEDRDEQYF.

With respect to this clonotype: This may arise from a read error, as a much more abundant clone is one base away. The conserved phenylalanine or tryptophan is not found at the CDR3 terminus, so this likely reflects a read error. The chain employs TRBV4-1 and TRBJ2-7; 7 bases are a match to TRBD1. The J segment lost 0 bases and the V segment lost 3 bases, leaving 2 bases of the junction unmatched. The V gene's germline CDR1 is MGHRA and CDR2 YSYEKL. The CDR3 spans 14 residues. In DNA, the CDR3 is TGCGCCAGCAGCCATCGGACAGGCTCCTACGAGCAGTACCTC. Protein sequence: CASSHRTGSYEQYL.